The next 8 T cell receptor beta chains were all read from a single sample in a study of identical twins. A single record per CDR3 protein comes from TCRdb applying MiXCR to the 5' RACE reads. The table includes around 960,000 distinct CDR3 sequences, around 12% detected once. The same sample was also studied in work on yellow fever vaccine responses in identical twins.

Sequencing used PBMCs. Every receptor here comes from a woman between 18 and 29 years old in good health.

This clonotype was found once. An end of the junction differs from the germline gene, which may be a read error. The J gene is TRBJ2-1, the V gene TRBV20-1, with 11 bases matching TRBD2. This CDR3 region has 17 residues. CDR1 and CDR2 from the germline V gene are DFQATT and SNEGSKA (reference sequence). The CDR3, as DNA: TGCTGTGCTATACCCCGACTAGCGGGGTTTTCCTACAATGAGCAGTTCTTC. It is translated as CCAIPRLAGFSYNEQFF.

This clonotype turned up a few times. V and J are TRBV27 and TRBJ2-7; D might be TRBD1 (6 bases). With 2 bases removed from V and 3 bases from J, the gap between germline ends came to 11 bases. Germline assignment: CDR1 MNHEY and CDR2 SMNVEV (reference sequence). CDR3 length equals 14 residues. The CDR3 sequence is CASSLRQDLYEQYF. In nucleotides, the CDR3 is TGTGCCAGCAGTTTAAGACAGGATCTCTACGAGCAGTACTTC.

This chain connects TRBV12-3 or TRBV12-4 to TRBJ1-1, with D perhaps TRBD1 (6 bases). The germline V and J ends were trimmed by 6 bases and 1 base, with 21 bases remaining between them. The CDR3 is 17 amino acids. The CDR3 loop reads CASSPRQGNLGNTEAFF. CDR3 DNA: TGTGCCAGCAGCCCCCGTCAGGGGAACTTGGGGAACACTGAAGCTTTCTTT.

This clonotype was counted many times. This chain uses TRBV7-8 with TRBJ2-2, with 10 bases fitting TRBD1. This CDR3 has 16 residues. J lost 5 bases, V lost 4 bases, and 7 bases had no gene match. Germline CDR1 reads SGHVS; CDR2 reads FQNEAQ. CDR3 in DNA: TGTGCCAGCAGCTCCCGACAGGGGGCGAGGACCGGGGAGCTGTTTTTT. Translating it yields CASSSRQGARTGELFF.

The chain employs TRBV4-2 and TRBJ2-7; no clear D. Trimming pared 4 bases from V and 7 bases from J, leaving 20 bases between. The CDR3 extends over 15 amino acids. Germline V gives CDR1 LGHNA, CDR2 YNFKEQ. As DNA, the CDR3 is TGTGCCAGCAGCCCGAGGTCCGGAGAAATGGGGGAGCAGTACTTC. Translating gives CASSPRSGEMGEQYF.

This clonotype was recorded at least ten times. This chain uses TRBV4-1 with TRBJ2-1, with 9 bases aligning to TRBD2. Germline V lookup: CDR1 MGHRA, CDR2 YSYEKL. There are 17 residues in the CDR3. Germline trimming cut 0 bases from V and 4 bases from J; bases unmatched to any gene: 7. In DNA form, the CDR3 reads TGCGCCAGCAGCCAAGAGATAGCGGGAGTAGCTTACAATGAGCAGTTCTTC. Translating gives CASSQEIAGVAYNEQFF.

This clonotype has more than one count but fewer than ten. The chain joins TRBV7-9 to TRBJ2-5, with 7 bases that match TRBD2. Germline CDR1 SEHNR, CDR2 FQNEAQ (reference sequence). The CDR3 has 15 residues. The V segment lost 2 bases and the J segment 0 bases; nucleotides outside the gene matches: 3. CDR3 DNA: TGTGCCAGCAGCTTAAGGCTAGCGGACCAAGAGACCCAGTACTTC. It translates to CASSLRLADQETQYF.

This clonotype occurred a few times. This rearrangement joins TRBV9 to TRBJ1-3; D is unclear. The CDR3 is made up of 14 amino acids. V was cut by 3 bases and J by 2 bases, with 9 bases left in between. From germline, CDR1 is SGDLS and CDR2 YYNGEE. CDR3 sequence reads: CASSDRPAGNTIYF. In nucleotides, the CDR3 is TGTGCCAGCAGCGACCGCCCCGCTGGAAACACCATATATTTT.